A selection of T cell receptor beta chains follows, all from one sample in a study of CD8 T cells in Susac syndrome. TCRdb re-derived calls from the immunoSEQ multiplex PCR reads in MiXCR, one entry per CDR3 protein. The table includes approximately 150,000 distinct CDR3 sequences, approximately 94% detected once. The source material was CD4+ T cells from PBMCs. All receptors come from a human donor in good health. The CDR3 runs from the conserved cysteine through the conserved F or W. The D gene is left open where the match is weak. Only part of the rows carry a size: once, few, many, or a class if the clone is expanded.

TRBV5-4,TRBJ2-1,NA,NA,TGTGCCAGCAGCTTGGAGGGGGAGCAGTTCTTC,CASSLEGEQFF
TRBV3-1,TRBJ2-1,NA,TRBD2,TGTGCCAGCAGCCAAGAGGGAGCGGGAGGGCTAAATGAGCAGTTCTTC,CASSQEGAGGLNEQFF
TRBV29-1,TRBJ2-6,NA,NA,TGCAGCGCTGGTGACTGGGCCAACGTCCTGACTTTC,CSAGDWANVLTF
TRBV4-1,TRBJ2-7,NA,TRBD1,TGCGCCAGCAGCCAAGCGCGAACCGGGACAGGCTCCTACGAGCAGTACTTC,CASSQARTGTGSYEQYF
TRBV6-2/TRBV6-3,TRBJ2-1,NA,NA,TGTGCCAGCAGTCAGAGCGGAGGGGCCTACAATGAGCAGTTCTTC,CASSQSGGAYNEQFF
TRBV5-1,TRBJ2-7,NA,TRBD2,TGCGCCAGCAGCTTGGCCGGGGCGGGAGGGCCCAACGAGCAGTACTTC,CASSLAGAGGPNEQYF
TRBV5-1,TRBJ2-1,NA,NA,TGCGCCAGCAGCTTGGATGGCGGGGCTCTTTTTGAGCAGTTCTTC,CASSLDGGALFEQFF
TRBV6-1,TRBJ2-4,NA,TRBD2,TGTGCCAGCTCATTGGGGAGGGAGGTCATTCAGTACTTC,CASSLGREVIQYF
TRBV27,TRBJ2-1,NA,NA,TGTGCCAGCAGGCGCGATTGGATGGCCTACAATGAGCAGTTCTTC,CASRRDWMAYNEQFF
TRBV18,TRBJ2-5,NA,NA,TGTGCCAGCTCACCACTCATGTACGGGGGAGATGAGACCCAGTACTTC,CASSPLMYGGDETQYF
TRBV29-1,TRBJ1-2,NA,NA,TGCAGCGTTGAACCCCCCTCCGGACCCTATGGCTACACCTTC,CSVEPPSGPYGYTF
TRBV7-9,TRBJ1-1,NA,TRBD1,TGTGCCATCCAGGGGGGGATCACTGAAGCTTTCTTT,CAIQGGITEAFF
TRBV28,TRBJ1-4,NA,NA,TGTGCCAGCAGTTTTTGGTTAAATGAAAAACTGTTTTTT,CASSFWLNEKLFF
TRBV7-2,TRBJ2-7,NA,TRBD2,TGTGCCAGCAGCTTAGAACTAGCGGGAACCTCCTACGAGCAGTACTTC,CASSLELAGTSYEQYF
TRBV7-3,TRBJ2-1,NA,TRBD2,TGTGCCAGCAGTTTTCAACCACTAGCGGGAGTTGGGGATGAGCAGTTCTTC,CASSFQPLAGVGDEQFF
TRBV29-1,TRBJ2-3,NA,NA,TGCAGCGTCTCGGGGGCTTTTACTAGCACAGATACGCAGTATTTT,CSVSGAFTSTDTQYF
TRBV6-5,TRBJ2-4,NA,TRBD2,TGTGCCAGCAGTTACGGGATGGGGGGGAAGAGGGAAAACATTCAGTACTTC,CASSYGMGGKRENIQYF
TRBV15,TRBJ2-3,NA,NA,TGTGCCACCAGCGGAGGCGGTCGTTCCCCACCCCGCACAGATACGCAGTATTTT,CATSGGGRSPPRTDTQYF
TRBV5-6,TRBJ2-1,NA,TRBD2,TGTGCCAGCAGCGCGCCGGGACTAGCGGAGGTCAATGAGCAGTTCTTC,CASSAPGLAEVNEQFF
TRBV29-1,TRBJ1-2,NA,TRBD1,TGCAGCGTTGACTACCGGGACAGGGGGCGCGGCGGCTACACCTTC,CSVDYRDRGRGGYTF
TRBV6-1,TRBJ1-5,NA,NA,TGTGCCAGCACCCCGACAGTAATAAATCAGCCCCAGCATTTT,CASTPTVINQPQHF
TRBV12-3/TRBV12-4,TRBJ1-2,NA,TRBD1,TGTGCCAGCAGTCATTCATCAGGGGGGGACTATGGCTACACCTTC,CASSHSSGGDYGYTF
TRBV30,TRBJ2-7,once,TRBD1,TGTGCCTGGAGGATACCACAGGGGCTTCGCCACGAGCAGTACTTC,CAWRIPQGLRHEQYF
TRBV28,TRBJ2-7,NA,TRBD2,TGTGCCAGCAGCCAACTCCTAGCGGGGGGCTACGAGCAGTACTTC,CASSQLLAGGYEQYF
TRBV6-5,TRBJ2-1,NA,TRBD2,TGTGCCAGCAGTTTTCCGGGGCTAGCGGGGCGGGGGGAGCAGTTCTTC,CASSFPGLAGRGEQFF
TRBV19,TRBJ1-1,NA,NA,TGTGCCAGTAGTGAGGGGAGGGGCACTGAAGCTTTCTTT,CASSEGRGTEAFF
TRBV12-3/TRBV12-4,TRBJ2-7,few,NA,TGTGCCAGCAGTGTGGCCTACGAGCAGTACTTC,CASSVAYEQYF
TRBV4-1,TRBJ1-4,once,NA,TGCGCCAGCAGCCAAGTCGGCAGGGAACTGTTTTTT,CASSQVGRELFF
TRBV5-1,TRBJ1-1,NA,NA,TGCGCCAGCAGCTTCGGAGGGCCGGGCACTGAAGCTTTCTTT,CASSFGGPGTEAFF
TRBV4-1,TRBJ2-2,NA,NA,TGCGCCAGCAGCCAAGATATCGGAGCGACCACCGGGGAGCTGTTTTTT,CASSQDIGATTGELFF
TRBV6-6,TRBJ1-2,NA,NA,TGTGCCAGCACCCCCCGGGGGACCCCAGCCTATGGCTACACCTTC,CASTPRGTPAYGYTF
TRBV14,TRBJ1-2,once,NA,TGTGCCAGCAGCCAAGCACCCAGGGGTGGCTACACCTTC,CASSQAPRGGYTF
TRBV12-3/TRBV12-4,TRBJ2-7,NA,NA,TGTGCCAGCAGTCCCGGACACAACTCCTACGAGCAGTACTTC,CASSPGHNSYEQYF
TRBV29-1,TRBJ1-2,NA,TRBD1,TGCAGCGTTGCACAGGGGGGCTACACCTTC,CSVAQGGYTF
TRBV6-2/TRBV6-3,TRBJ2-4,few,TRBD2,TGTGCCAGCAGTCTTCGACTAGCGGGAGGGCCGAGGGACTTC,CASSLRLAGGPRDF
TRBV7-9,TRBJ2-3,NA,TRBD1,TGTGCCAGCAGCAACCGACAGGGAGGCACAGATACGCAGTATTTT,CASSNRQGGTDTQYF
TRBV5-1,TRBJ2-3,NA,NA,TGCGCCAGCAGCTGGGGACAAGACACAGATACGCAGTATTTT,CASSWGQDTDTQYF
TRBV6-2/TRBV6-3,TRBJ1-5,NA,NA,TGTGCCAGCAGTTACCCGACAGGCAATCAGCCCCAGCATTTT,CASSYPTGNQPQHF
TRBV2,TRBJ1-1,NA,NA,TGTGCCAGCAGTGTCACTTCCTTAGGGACTGAAGCTTTCTTT,CASSVTSLGTEAFF
TRBV28,TRBJ2-7,NA,NA,TGTGCCAGCAGTTCCCCTGGCAGGGTACACGAGCAGTACTTC,CASSSPGRVHEQYF
TRBV2,TRBJ2-1,NA,TRBD2,TGTGCCAGCAGGTTCGGGACTAGGGGGGCGGGTGAGCAGTTCTTC,CASRFGTRGAGEQFF
TRBV11-2,TRBJ1-2,NA,NA,TGTGCCAGCAGGAGGGTGGGGGGCTATGGCTACACCTTC,CASRRVGGYGYTF
TRBV29-1,TRBJ2-1,NA,NA,TGCAGCGTTGAAGATTGGCGAGGCAATGAGCAGTTCTTC,CSVEDWRGNEQFF
TRBV7-2,TRBJ2-1,NA,NA,TGTGCCAGCAGCTTACAGGGATTTCACAACAATGAGCAGTTCTTC,CASSLQGFHNNEQFF
TRBV11-2,TRBJ2-3,NA,NA,TGTGCCAGCAGCCCCGGGGTACTTGGGACAGATACGCAGTATTTT,CASSPGVLGTDTQYF
TRBV4-1,TRBJ2-2,NA,NA,TGCGCCAGCAGCCAGGGACCAACGAACACCGGGGAGCTGTTTTTT,CASSQGPTNTGELFF
TRBV6-2/TRBV6-3,TRBJ1-1,NA,NA,TGTGCCAGCAGTTACTCATTGGGGTTGGGGAACACTGAAGCTTTCTTT,CASSYSLGLGNTEAFF
TRBV19,TRBJ2-1,NA,NA,TGTGCCAGTAGGCTCCAGGGAGCCCGGCAGTTCTTC,CASRLQGARQFF
TRBV10-3,TRBJ1-1,NA,NA,TGTGCCACCGGGAGGAGGGGAGAGACTGAAGCTTTCTTT,CATGRRGETEAFF
TRBV7-2,TRBJ2-7,NA,NA,TGTGCCAGCAGCTTGGGGACCGGGACACTCTACGAGCAGTACTTC,CASSLGTGTLYEQYF
TRBV6-5,TRBJ2-3,once,TRBD2,TGTGCCAGCAGTTACTCGAGGAGCGGGAGAACAGATACGCAGTATTTT,CASSYSRSGRTDTQYF